This record looks at one T cell receptor beta chain sequence and its context. The data originate from a study of blood T cell repertoires in COVID-19. Study summary: Acute and convalescent COVID-19 samples came from the United States, Italy and Spain. The analysed material was cDNA or gDNA that came from T cells, B-cell-depleted T cells, or PBMCs.

V shed 1 base, J shed 4 bases, and the junction held 7 bases outside the gene matches. This CDR3 comprises 16 residues. The germline V gene encodes CDR1 SGHTA and CDR2 FQGNSA. In the original processing: Estimates of nucleated cell counts were drawn from the amplification of reference gene primers. Assay used: immunoSEQ multiplex PCR; TCRdb lists only in-frame clones, some missing. V and J calls and clone size are given by that table; D and trimming were obtained from the DNA. The sample records about 93,000 clones, under 90% being singletons. Input material: peripheral blood. This TCR was recovered from a human donor with active COVID-19. The donor label of this sample is uncertain. The chain employs TRBV7-2 and TRBJ1-5, with 7 nucleotides matching TRBD1. CDR3 sequence reads: CASSLEGGGWNQPQHF. For the CDR3, the DNA is TGTGCCAGCAGCTTAGAAGGAGGGGGCTGGAATCAGCCCCAGCATTTT.